This paragraph reports one TCR beta chain. A much larger clone is a single base away; this may be a read error. For blood RNA, unsorted whole blood served as the source, and germline DNA was extracted too. Starting from around 0.45 ug of total RNA, TCR beta cDNA was produced with a primer in the constant region. Construction of TCR beta libraries relied on three successive nested multiplex PCR rounds employing slightly modified ARM-PCR. TRBV1-TRBV30 forward primers paired with a C-beta reverse primer were used in the first two PCR rounds, which ran roughly 9 cycles each. TCRdb analysed the multiplex PCR reads with MiXCR anew, one entry per CDR3 protein. This table has 300,000 to 350,000 distinct CDR3 sequences, 45% to 70% appearing once. The source of the sample is a study of tumor-infiltrating lymphocytes in primary liver carcinoma. Germline CDR1 MDHEN, CDR2 SYDVKM. This CDR3 is built from 15 residues. Losses at the gene ends were 6 bases for V and 2 bases for J; bases not matched to a gene: 8.

The origin of this receptor is a woman aged 25-40 years with primary liver carcinoma and hepatitis B virus infection. This chain links TRBV28 with TRBJ2-5, with 8 positions matching TRBD2. The sample comprised peripheral blood. The CDR3 DNA reads as TGTGCCAGCAGCCCCCTTAGCGGGAAACAAGAGACCCAGTACTTC. Translating gives CASSPLSGKQETQYF. Full variable domain (remainder filled in from reference TRBV28 and TRBJ2-5): DVKVTQSSRYLVKRTGEKVFLECVQDMDHENMFWYRQDPGLGLRLIYFSYDVKMKEKGDIPEGYSVSREKKERFSLILESASTNQTSMYLCASSPLSGKQETQYFGPGTRLLVL.